These T cell receptor beta chains were read from a single sample in a study of T cells in Graves' hyperthyroidism and ophthalmopathy. TCRdb re-derived calls from the multiplex PCR reads in MiXCR, one entry per CDR3 protein. The sample holds hundreds of thousands of distinct CDR3 sequences, roughly 25% seen once. What was sequenced was blood. These receptors all stem from a man aged 50 to 60 with Graves' hyperthyroidism. Both conserved end residues are trimmed from each CDR3. A D gene is named only where the DNA matches it firmly. For some rows the clone size is stated as once, few or many, or as a class when expanded; others skip it.

D gene: TRBD1; clone size: NA; V gene: TRBV6-5; J gene: TRBJ2-7; CDR3 protein: ASSYYGIMTGNDEQY
D gene: NA; clone size: NA; V gene: TRBV5-1; J gene: TRBJ1-2; CDR3 protein: ASSLSSVDYGYT
D gene: TRBD1; clone size: few; V gene: TRBV12-3/TRBV12-4; J gene: TRBJ1-6; CDR3 protein: ASIYQGAGNSPLH
D gene: NA; clone size: NA; V gene: TRBV5-1; J gene: TRBJ2-2; CDR3 protein: ASSLPTTGELF
D gene: NA; clone size: few; V gene: TRBV7-9; J gene: TRBJ2-3; CDR3 protein: ASRRDRSTDTQY
D gene: NA; clone size: many; V gene: TRBV3-1; J gene: TRBJ2-2; CDR3 protein: ASSPQVSGELF
D gene: NA; clone size: NA; V gene: TRBV24-1; J gene: TRBJ2-3; CDR3 protein: ATSDSSTDTQY
D gene: NA; clone size: NA; V gene: TRBV20-1; J gene: TRBJ1-2; CDR3 protein: SAQWAQTNYGYT
D gene: TRBD2; clone size: NA; V gene: TRBV15; J gene: TRBJ2-1; CDR3 protein: ATSASGKYNEQF
D gene: NA; clone size: NA; V gene: TRBV9; J gene: TRBJ1-5; CDR3 protein: ASSVDRDQPQH
D gene: TRBD2; clone size: many; V gene: TRBV20-1; J gene: TRBJ2-5; CDR3 protein: SARDQRGYSGRAETQY
D gene: NA; clone size: few; V gene: TRBV7-9; J gene: TRBJ2-3; CDR3 protein: ASSSQGGDTQY
D gene: TRBD1; clone size: NA; V gene: TRBV7-9; J gene: TRBJ2-7; CDR3 protein: ASSARRDSDYEQY
D gene: TRBD1; clone size: NA; V gene: TRBV5-1; J gene: TRBJ2-2; CDR3 protein: ASSFRTGATGELF
D gene: TRBD1; clone size: few; V gene: TRBV28; J gene: TRBJ2-7; CDR3 protein: ASRRLLTGPSYEQY
D gene: TRBD2; clone size: many; V gene: TRBV7-9; J gene: TRBJ2-3; CDR3 protein: ASSLLGLAITDTQY
D gene: TRBD2; clone size: NA; V gene: TRBV5-1; J gene: TRBJ2-2; CDR3 protein: ASSSPSGSAGELF
D gene: TRBD2; clone size: few; V gene: TRBV7-3; J gene: TRBJ2-1; CDR3 protein: ASSSPGLAGDAEQF
D gene: TRBD1; clone size: few; V gene: TRBV7-9; J gene: TRBJ2-3; CDR3 protein: ASSRGTGGLVDTQY
D gene: TRBD2; clone size: few; V gene: TRBV7-2; J gene: TRBJ2-3; CDR3 protein: ASSGGTSGRGTQY
D gene: TRBD1; clone size: many; V gene: TRBV27; J gene: TRBJ2-7; CDR3 protein: ASSLHPGQGIYEQY
D gene: NA; clone size: NA; V gene: TRBV29-1; J gene: TRBJ2-2; CDR3 protein: SVLGFGELF
D gene: TRBD2; clone size: NA; V gene: TRBV12-3/TRBV12-4; J gene: TRBJ2-7; CDR3 protein: ASRPQAGANEQY
D gene: NA; clone size: NA; V gene: TRBV19; J gene: TRBJ1-2; CDR3 protein: ASSIDQRGHYGYT
D gene: TRBD2; clone size: NA; V gene: TRBV9; J gene: TRBJ2-3; CDR3 protein: ASSAAGVPRTTDTQY
D gene: NA; clone size: few; V gene: TRBV6-1; J gene: TRBJ1-5; CDR3 protein: ASSPMVGQPQH
D gene: NA; clone size: many; V gene: TRBV7-9; J gene: TRBJ2-7; CDR3 protein: ASSSPPEPYEQY
D gene: NA; clone size: few; V gene: TRBV11-3; J gene: TRBJ2-1; CDR3 protein: ASSYTGPSYNEQF
D gene: NA; clone size: few; V gene: TRBV20-1; J gene: TRBJ1-5; CDR3 protein: SARDRIGFKQPQH
D gene: NA; clone size: NA; V gene: TRBV19; J gene: TRBJ2-5; CDR3 protein: ASSETVLETQY
D gene: NA; clone size: NA; V gene: TRBV6-5; J gene: TRBJ2-5; CDR3 protein: ASSSQEEIAQY
D gene: NA; clone size: NA; V gene: TRBV15; J gene: TRBJ2-1; CDR3 protein: ATSRGRGGGGYNEQF
D gene: TRBD1; clone size: NA; V gene: TRBV9; J gene: TRBJ2-7; CDR3 protein: ASSVGGQGYEQY
D gene: NA; clone size: NA; V gene: TRBV12-3/TRBV12-4; J gene: TRBJ2-1; CDR3 protein: ASSLTPLAFSYNEQF
D gene: NA; clone size: NA; V gene: TRBV6-4; J gene: TRBJ1-4; CDR3 protein: ASSPESGWATNEKLF
D gene: NA; clone size: NA; V gene: TRBV9; J gene: TRBJ2-5; CDR3 protein: ASSVSWEETQY
D gene: TRBD2; clone size: NA; V gene: TRBV6-1; J gene: TRBJ2-3; CDR3 protein: ASSPQREVIDTQY
D gene: NA; clone size: NA; V gene: TRBV7-9; J gene: TRBJ2-1; CDR3 protein: ASSLPGQPEQF
D gene: NA; clone size: NA; V gene: TRBV11-1; J gene: TRBJ1-6; CDR3 protein: ASSLGNSPLH
D gene: NA; clone size: NA; V gene: TRBV9; J gene: TRBJ2-1; CDR3 protein: ASSGVYEQF
D gene: TRBD1; clone size: many; V gene: TRBV27; J gene: TRBJ2-1; CDR3 protein: ASRLDRSYNEQF
D gene: NA; clone size: NA; V gene: TRBV12-3/TRBV12-4; J gene: TRBJ2-2; CDR3 protein: ASSYRQESTGELF
D gene: NA; clone size: NA; V gene: TRBV7-9; J gene: TRBJ2-4; CDR3 protein: ASSPGLEYGKNIQY
D gene: NA; clone size: few; V gene: TRBV10-3; J gene: TRBJ2-4; CDR3 protein: AISESLVKNIQY
D gene: TRBD2; clone size: many; V gene: TRBV11-1; J gene: TRBJ2-1; CDR3 protein: ASSLARGGSYNEQF